A single sample gave rise to the 13 T cell receptor beta chains below, sequenced in a study of blood T cell repertoires in COVID-19. Data came from immunoSEQ multiplex PCR; TCRdb stores just in-frame clones and leaves some out. The sample yields about 480,000 clones, roughly nine tenths seen once. Specimen: peripheral blood. These receptors were collected from a man between 18 and 35 years old with COVID-19, enrolled during active disease.

This chain links TRBV6-2 or TRBV6-3 with TRBJ1-5; 8 bases map to TRBD1. CDR3 length: 16 amino acids. Germline CDR1 and CDR2: MNHEY and SVGEGT. With V trimmed by 2 bases and J by 0 bases, 3 bases remained unmatched. Here the CDR3 DNA reads TGTGCCAGCAGTTACACGACAGGGGATAGCAATCAGCCCCAGCATTTT. Protein sequence: CASSYTTGDSNQPQHF.

The rearrangement joins TRBV19 to TRBJ2-3, with D perhaps TRBD2 (5 bases). There are 15 residues in the CDR3. Per germline, CDR1 LNHDA and CDR2 SQIVND (reference sequence). The germline V and J ends were trimmed by 4 bases and 0 bases, with 11 bases remaining between them. In DNA form, the CDR3 reads TGTGCCAGTAGTAGCTGGCGGGCGAGCACAGATACGCAGTATTTT. Amino acids: CASSSWRASTDTQYF.

This clone showed up just once. The CDR3 sequence: CASSKLRTGMLDQPQHF. The CDR3 nucleotides read TGTGCCAGCAGCAAACTCCGGACAGGGATGTTAGATCAGCCCCAGCATTTT. The chain recombines TRBV21-1 with TRBJ1-5; no DNA check was done on the table's D call, TRBD1. TRBV21-1 is reported as a pseudogene. There are 17 residues in the CDR3.

J is TRBJ2-6 and V is TRBV19; TRBD1 matches 7 bases. Germline CDR1 is LNHDA and CDR2 is SQIVND (reference sequence). The CDR3 covers 17 residues. V lost 5 bases, J lost 0 bases, and 7 bases stayed unmatched. CDR3 sequence (DNA): TGTGCCAGTAGTTCTGCAGGGGGTTACTCTGGGGCCAACGTCCTGACTTTC. Its translation: CASSSAGGYSGANVLTF. The full variable domain, rest sourced from reference TRBV19 and TRBJ2-6, is DGGITQSPKYLFRKEGQNVTLSCEQNLNHDAMYWYRQDPGQGLRLIYYSQIVNDFQKGDIAEGYSVSREKKESFPLTVTSAQKNPTAFYLCASSSAGGYSGANVLTFGAGSRLTVL.

The chain employs TRBV6-7 and TRBJ2-1, with D tentatively TRBD2 (5 bases). TRBV6-7 is an ORF for which the function is uncertain. Trimming stripped 2 bases from V and 2 bases from J, with 10 bases between. The length of the CDR3 is 15 residues. CDR3 protein: CASSYPCGPYNEQFF. DNA for the CDR3: TGTGCCAGCAGTTACCCCTGCGGGCCCTACAATGAGCAGTTCTTC.

The genes are TRBV25-1 and TRBJ2-4, with a weak D call TRBD2 (6 bases). CDR3 length: 18 amino acids. V lost 5 bases and J lost 1, with 21 bases in between. The germline gives CDR1 MGHDK, CDR2 SYGVNS. CDR3 nucleotides: TGTGCCAGCAGTCCTCGATCTGGGGGAGGCTTGGCCAAAAACATTCAGTACTTC. Translated: CASSPRSGGGLAKNIQYF.

The chain combines TRBV9 with TRBJ2-1, with 13 bases lining up with TRBD2. J was trimmed by 6 bases and V by 3 bases; bases with no gene match: 3. CDR1 and CDR2 from the germline V gene are SGDLS and YYNGEE. The CDR3 is 15 residues long. The CDR3 DNA sequence: TGTGCCAGCAGCGGGACTAGCGGGGGCCTCAATGAGCAGTTCTTC. As protein: CASSGTSGGLNEQFF.

This sequence joins TRBV6-5 and TRBJ1-2, with D perhaps matching TRBD1 (6 bases). Trimming removed 2 bases from V and 4 bases from J, with 14 bases in between. In germline, CDR1 is MNHEY, CDR2 SVGAGI. CDR3 length: 15 residues. Written as DNA, the CDR3 is TGTGCCAGCAGTTACCTTGCAGGGGCCTCCTATGGCTACACCTTC. Its translation: CASSYLAGASYGYTF.

The V gene is TRBV27, the J gene TRBJ2-7; D call uncertain. The CDR3 consists of 13 residues. The germline V gene has CDR1 MNHEY and CDR2 SMNVEV (reference sequence). The V end lost 3 bases, the J end lost 4 bases, and 10 bases lay between the germline ends. CDR3 residues: CASSLSVFYEQYF. The CDR3 DNA reads TGTGCCAGCAGTTTGTCAGTATTTTACGAGCAGTACTTC.

The V gene is TRBV4-1, the J gene TRBJ2-1, with 7 bases identical to TRBD1. This CDR3 contains 14 residues. Germline loops: CDR1 MGHRA, CDR2 YSYEKL. J gave up 4 bases and V 4 bases, and 4 bases lay outside the gene matches. Written as DNA, the CDR3 is TGCGCCAGCAGCCCCAGGACAGGTTACAATGAGCAGTTCTTC. Protein product: CASSPRTGYNEQFF.

The chain joins TRBV7-6 to TRBJ2-5; D gene ambiguous. The V and J ends lost 1 base and 4 bases respectively, with 16 bases between them. CDR1 is SGHVS and CDR2 is FNYEAQ in the germline V gene. The CDR3 contains 16 residues. Here the CDR3 reads CASSLGASSAGETQYF. In DNA form, the CDR3 reads TGTGCCAGCAGCTTAGGGGCTTCTTCGGCCGGAGAGACCCAGTACTTC. Full variable domain (missing parts from reference TRBV7-6 and TRBJ2-5): GAGVSQSPRYKVTKRGQDVALRCDPISGHVSLYWYRQALGQGPEFLTYFNYEAQQDKSGLPNDRFSAERPEGSISTLTIQRTEQRDSAMYRCASSLGASSAGETQYFGPGTRLLVL.

Turning to this clone: The DNA is left out, because the CDR3 cannot be placed on it with certainty; the CDR3 is given as TCRdb lists it. This chain connects TRBV21-1 to TRBJ2-1; the tabulated D call, TRBD2, remains unverified against the DNA. TRBV21-1 is tagged as a pseudogene. The CDR3 sequence runs 16 residues, both termini included. CDR3 residues: CASSKFPWGGGNEQFF.

CDR3 sequence: CASSLGTGFSYNSPLHF. CDR3 bases: TGTGCCAGCAGCCTTGGGACAGGGTTTTCCTATAATTCACCCCTCCACTTT. The chain couples TRBV3-1 (or the pseudogene TRBV3-2) to TRBJ1-6; TRBD1 agrees at 9 bases. The germline V gene has CDR1 LGHDT and CDR2 YNNKEL (reference sequence). The ends lost 4 bases at V and 1 base at J; junction bases unmatched: 5. This CDR3 is built from 17 residues.